This T cell receptor (beta chain) emerged from a study of T cells in Graves' hyperthyroidism and ophthalmopathy. Findings and caveats of the study: Most clonotypes expanded in the thyroid (above 0.001) were also present in blood.

The TCR beta CDR3 regions underwent amplification using RNA transcripts as the source. TCR CDR3 underwent first-round RT-PCR with the HTBI primer set. TCRdb re-called the multiplex PCR reads through MiXCR, storing one row per CDR3 protein. The sample comprises over 650,000 distinct CDR3 sequences, nearly 45% of which are singletons, and less than 9% rests with the top ten. As concerns this clonotype: Antigen: not known.

CDR1 is SGHVS, CDR2 FQNEAQ, per germline. Trimming pared 6 bases from V and 0 bases from J, leaving 8 bases between. The CDR3 runs 14 residues. V usage is TRBV7-8 and J usage is TRBJ2-2; no reliable D call. This TCR came from an adult man with Graves' disease, either hyperthyroidism or ophthalmopathy (not recorded which). The material sequenced was peripheral blood or thyroid tissue (not recorded which). The CDR3 sequence: CASRGFANTGELFF. The CDR3 DNA follows: TGTGCCAGCAGGGGGTTCGCGAACACCGGGGAGCTGTTTTTT.